Sequencing of this T cell receptor (beta chain) was carried out in a study of blood T cell repertoires in COVID-19. Sequenced by immunoSEQ multiplex PCR; TCRdb stores in-frame clones only, minus some. The sample lists about 480,000 clones, around 89% occurring once. The CDR3 spans 13 residues. Germline lookup yields CDR1 KGHDR and CDR2 SFDVKD. Trimming shortened V by 3 bases and J by 5 bases, and 9 bases separated the two germline ends. In terms of age and location, participants ranged from roughly 18 to 95 years and lived in roughly 22 US areas. Researchers sorted participants into cohorts using their self-reported clinical history. For recovered donors of Cohort 3, there were two negative PCRs, clearance, or symptom resolution.

The sequenced material came from PBMCs or T cells enriched from blood (not recorded which). The chain has TRBV24-1 and TRBJ1-1; TRBD1 is a possible D gene (6 bases). This TCR derives from a middle-aged woman who had recovered from COVID-19. CDR3 sequence reads: CATSDLQGTEAFF. The CDR3 DNA is TGTGCCACCAGTGATCTCCAGGGGACTGAAGCTTTCTTT.